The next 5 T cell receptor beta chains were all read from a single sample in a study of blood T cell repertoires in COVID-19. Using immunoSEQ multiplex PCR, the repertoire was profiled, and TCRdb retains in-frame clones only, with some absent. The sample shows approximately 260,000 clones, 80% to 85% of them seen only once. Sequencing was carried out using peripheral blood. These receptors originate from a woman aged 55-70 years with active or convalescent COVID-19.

The CDR3 nucleotides are TGTGCCAGCAGTTCCAATAACTATGGCTACACCTTC. Translation: CASSSNNYGYTF. The chain is built from TRBV6-5 and TRBJ1-2; no reliable D call. The germline V and J ends were trimmed by 4 bases and 1 base, with 4 bases remaining between them. Germline CDR1 is MNHEY and CDR2 is SVGAGI. The CDR3 runs 12 residues.

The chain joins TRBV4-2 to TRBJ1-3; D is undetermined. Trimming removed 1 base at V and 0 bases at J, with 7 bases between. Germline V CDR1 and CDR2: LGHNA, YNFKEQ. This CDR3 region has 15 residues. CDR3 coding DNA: TGTGCCAGCAGCCAAGTGGACTACTCTGGAAACACCATATATTTT. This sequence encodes CASSQVDYSGNTIYF.

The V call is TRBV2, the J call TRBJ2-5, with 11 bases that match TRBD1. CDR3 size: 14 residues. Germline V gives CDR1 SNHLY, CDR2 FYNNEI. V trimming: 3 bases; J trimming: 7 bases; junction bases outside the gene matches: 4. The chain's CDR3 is CASSEGQGVRTQYF. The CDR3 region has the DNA TGTGCCAGCAGTGAGGGACAGGGGGTTCGGACCCAGTACTTC.

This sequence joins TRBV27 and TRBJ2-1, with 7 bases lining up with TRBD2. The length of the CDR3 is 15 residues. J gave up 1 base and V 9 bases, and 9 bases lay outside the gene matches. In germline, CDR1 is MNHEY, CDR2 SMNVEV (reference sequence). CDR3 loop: CASTLAAGSYNEQFF. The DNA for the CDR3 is TGTGCCAGTACTCTAGCGGCCGGATCCTACAATGAGCAGTTCTTC.

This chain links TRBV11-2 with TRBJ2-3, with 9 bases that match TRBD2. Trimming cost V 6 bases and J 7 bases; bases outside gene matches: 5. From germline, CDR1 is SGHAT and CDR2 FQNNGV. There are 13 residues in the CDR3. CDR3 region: CASSSGGWNTQYF. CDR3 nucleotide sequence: TGTGCCAGCAGTAGCGGGGGATGGAATACGCAGTATTTT.